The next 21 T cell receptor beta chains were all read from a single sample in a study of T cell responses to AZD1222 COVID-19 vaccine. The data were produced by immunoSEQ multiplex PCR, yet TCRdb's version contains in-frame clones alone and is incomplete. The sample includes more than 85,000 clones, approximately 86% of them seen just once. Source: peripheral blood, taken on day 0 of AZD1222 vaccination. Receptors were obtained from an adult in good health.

The CDR3 protein is CASEPAIGSTDTQYF. The CDR3 DNA reads as TGTGCCAGCGAACCCGCGATTGGAAGCACAGATACGCAGTATTTT. The V and J genes are TRBV6-5 and TRBJ2-3; D is undetermined. The CDR3 runs 15 residues. CDR1 and CDR2 (germline): MNHEY, SVGAGI. The V gene lost 8 bases and the J gene lost 0 bases, with 15 bases spanning the gap.

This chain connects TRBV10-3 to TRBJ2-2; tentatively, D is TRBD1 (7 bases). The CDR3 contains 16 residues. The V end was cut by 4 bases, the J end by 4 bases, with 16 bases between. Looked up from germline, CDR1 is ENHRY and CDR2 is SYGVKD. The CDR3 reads CAISATGQGGTGELFF. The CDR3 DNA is TGTGCCATCAGTGCCACGGGGCAGGGGGGCACCGGGGAGCTGTTTTTT.

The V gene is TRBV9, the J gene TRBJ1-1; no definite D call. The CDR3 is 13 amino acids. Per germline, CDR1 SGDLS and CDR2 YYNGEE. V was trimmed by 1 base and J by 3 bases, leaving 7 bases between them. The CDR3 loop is CASSVRVDTEAFF. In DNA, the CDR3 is TGTGCCAGCAGCGTAAGGGTGGACACTGAAGCTTTCTTT.

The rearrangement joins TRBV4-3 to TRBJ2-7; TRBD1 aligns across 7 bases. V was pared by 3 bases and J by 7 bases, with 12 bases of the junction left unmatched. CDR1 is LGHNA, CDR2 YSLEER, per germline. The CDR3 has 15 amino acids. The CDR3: CASSHSWTGAQEQYF. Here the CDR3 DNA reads TGCGCCAGCAGCCATTCCTGGACAGGTGCGCAGGAGCAGTACTTC.

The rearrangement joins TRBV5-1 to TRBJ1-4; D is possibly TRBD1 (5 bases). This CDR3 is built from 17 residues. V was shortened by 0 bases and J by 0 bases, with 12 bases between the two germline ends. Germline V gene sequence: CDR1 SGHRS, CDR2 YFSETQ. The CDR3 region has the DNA TGCGCCAGCAGCTTGGTGTTTTCGGGGGCAACTAATGAAAAACTGTTTTTT. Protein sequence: CASSLVFSGATNEKLFF.

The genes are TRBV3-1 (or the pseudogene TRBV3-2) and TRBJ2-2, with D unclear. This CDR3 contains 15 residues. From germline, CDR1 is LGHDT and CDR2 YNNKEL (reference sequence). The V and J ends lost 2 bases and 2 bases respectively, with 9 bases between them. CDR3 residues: CASSQSWANTGELFF. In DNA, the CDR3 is TGTGCCAGCAGCCAAAGCTGGGCAAACACCGGGGAGCTGTTTTTT.

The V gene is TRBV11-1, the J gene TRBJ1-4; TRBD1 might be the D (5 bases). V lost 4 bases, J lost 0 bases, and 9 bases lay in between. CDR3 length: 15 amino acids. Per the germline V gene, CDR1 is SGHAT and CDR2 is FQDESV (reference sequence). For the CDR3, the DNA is TGTGCCAGCAGCTCAACAGGAGCAACTAATGAAAAACTGTTTTTT. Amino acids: CASSSTGATNEKLFF.

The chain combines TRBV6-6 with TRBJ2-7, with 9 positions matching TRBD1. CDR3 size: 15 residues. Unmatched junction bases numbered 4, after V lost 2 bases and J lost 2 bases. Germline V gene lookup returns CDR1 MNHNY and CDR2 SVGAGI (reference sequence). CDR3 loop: CASSYADRGAYEQYF. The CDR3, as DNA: TGTGCCAGCAGTTACGCGGACAGGGGAGCCTACGAGCAGTACTTC.

Written as DNA, the CDR3 is TGTGCCAGCAGTGAGAGGCGGACCTCTGGGGCCAACGTCCTGACTTTC. It is translated as CASSERRTSGANVLTF. The chain links TRBV2 to TRBJ2-6; D ambiguous. From germline, CDR1 is SNHLY and CDR2 FYNNEI. V lost 3 bases to trimming and J lost 0 bases, with 9 bases between them. The length of the CDR3 is 16 residues. The entire variable domain, with the rest obtained from reference TRBV2 and TRBJ2-6, is as follows: EPEVTQTPSHQVTQMGQEVILRCVPISNHLYFYWYRQILGQKVEFLVSFYNNEISEKSEIFDDQFSVERPDGSNFTLKIRSTKLEDSAMYFCASSERRTSGANVLTFGAGSRLTVL.

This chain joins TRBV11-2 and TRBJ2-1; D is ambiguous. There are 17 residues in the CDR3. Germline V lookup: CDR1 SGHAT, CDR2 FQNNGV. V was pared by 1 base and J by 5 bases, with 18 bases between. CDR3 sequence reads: CASSLGVGRSENNEQFF. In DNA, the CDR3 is TGTGCCAGCAGCTTAGGGGTCGGACGTTCCGAAAACAATGAGCAGTTCTTC. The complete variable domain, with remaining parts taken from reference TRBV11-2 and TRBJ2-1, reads EAGVAQSPRYKIIEKRQSVAFWCNPISGHATLYWYQQILGQGPKLLIQFQNNGVVDDSQLPKDRFSAERLKGVDSTLKIQPAKLEDSAVYLCASSLGVGRSENNEQFFGPGTRLTVL.

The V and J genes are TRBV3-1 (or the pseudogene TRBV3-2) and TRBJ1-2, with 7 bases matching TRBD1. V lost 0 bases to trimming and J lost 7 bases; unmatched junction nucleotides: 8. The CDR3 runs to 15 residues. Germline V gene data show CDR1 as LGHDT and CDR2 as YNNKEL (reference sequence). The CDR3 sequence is CASSQDRRGRAGYTF. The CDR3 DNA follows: TGTGCCAGCAGCCAAGATAGGAGGGGGCGGGCTGGCTACACCTTC.

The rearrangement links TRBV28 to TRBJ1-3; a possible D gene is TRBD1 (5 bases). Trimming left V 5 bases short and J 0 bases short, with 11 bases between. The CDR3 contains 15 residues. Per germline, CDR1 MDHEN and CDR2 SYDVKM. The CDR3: CASSRGPGSGNTIYF. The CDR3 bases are TGTGCCAGCAGTAGGGGTCCCGGCTCTGGAAACACCATATATTTT.

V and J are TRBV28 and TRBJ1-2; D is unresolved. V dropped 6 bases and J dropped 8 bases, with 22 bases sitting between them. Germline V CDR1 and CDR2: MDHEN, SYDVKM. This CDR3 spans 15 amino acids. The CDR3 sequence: CASSIVASGPGGYTF. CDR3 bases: TGTGCCAGCAGCATCGTGGCGTCCGGGCCCGGGGGCTACACCTTC.

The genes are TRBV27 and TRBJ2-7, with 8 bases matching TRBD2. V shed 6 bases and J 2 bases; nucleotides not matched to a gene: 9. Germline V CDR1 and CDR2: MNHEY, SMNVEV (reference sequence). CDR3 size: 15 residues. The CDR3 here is CASSRTGGHPYEQYF. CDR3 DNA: TGTGCCAGCAGCCGGACGGGGGGGCACCCCTACGAGCAGTACTTC.

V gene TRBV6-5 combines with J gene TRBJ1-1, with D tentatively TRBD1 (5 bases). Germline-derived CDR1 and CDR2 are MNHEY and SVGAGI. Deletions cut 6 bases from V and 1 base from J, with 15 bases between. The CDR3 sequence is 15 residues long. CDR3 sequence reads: CASRIMGGGNTEAFF. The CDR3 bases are TGTGCCAGCAGGATTATGGGGGGAGGGAACACTGAAGCTTTCTTT.

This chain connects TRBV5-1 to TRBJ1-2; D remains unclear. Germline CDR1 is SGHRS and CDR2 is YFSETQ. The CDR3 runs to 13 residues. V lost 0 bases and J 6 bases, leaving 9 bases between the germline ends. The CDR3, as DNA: TGCGCCAGCAGCTTGGAGGGTGGGCATGGCTACACCTTC. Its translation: CASSLEGGHGYTF.

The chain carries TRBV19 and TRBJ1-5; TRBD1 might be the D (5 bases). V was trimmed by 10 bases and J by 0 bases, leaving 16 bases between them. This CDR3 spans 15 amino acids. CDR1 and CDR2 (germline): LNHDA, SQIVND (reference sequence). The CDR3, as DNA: TGTGCCACCCGGGGGGGACTGGGTAGCAATCAGCCCCAGCATTTT. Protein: CATRGGLGSNQPQHF.

DNA for the CDR3: TGTGCCAGCAGTTTACGACAGGGGGCCCAAGAGACCCAGTACTTC. It translates to CASSLRQGAQETQYF. The chain joins TRBV6-6 to TRBJ2-5; 10 nucleotides match TRBD1. The V gene end was trimmed by 4 bases and the J gene end by 1 base; junction bases not matched to a gene: 3. This CDR3 region has 15 residues. Germline assignment: CDR1 MNHNY and CDR2 SVGAGI (reference sequence).

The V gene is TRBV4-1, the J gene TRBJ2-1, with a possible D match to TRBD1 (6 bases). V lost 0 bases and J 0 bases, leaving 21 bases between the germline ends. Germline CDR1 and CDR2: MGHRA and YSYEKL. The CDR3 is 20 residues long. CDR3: CASSQDKGIRDMNSYNEQFF. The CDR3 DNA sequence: TGCGCCAGCAGCCAAGATAAAGGGATAAGGGACATGAACTCCTACAATGAGCAGTTCTTC.

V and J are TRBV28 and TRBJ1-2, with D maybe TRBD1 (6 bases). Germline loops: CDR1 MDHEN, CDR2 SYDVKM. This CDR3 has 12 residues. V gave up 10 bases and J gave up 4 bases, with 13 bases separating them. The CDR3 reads CATNRDRYGYTF. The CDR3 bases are TGTGCCACCAACAGGGACCGCTATGGCTACACCTTC.

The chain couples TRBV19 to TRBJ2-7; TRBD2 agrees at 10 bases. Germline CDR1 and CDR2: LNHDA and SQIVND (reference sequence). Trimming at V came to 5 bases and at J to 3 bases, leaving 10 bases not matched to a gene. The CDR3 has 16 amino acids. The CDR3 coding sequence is TGTGCCAGTAGTTCGAGGTCACTAGCGGGAATCTACGAGCAGTACTTC. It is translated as CASSSRSLAGIYEQYF.